This T cell receptor beta chain was recovered during a study of T cells in Graves' hyperthyroidism and ophthalmopathy. Findings of the study overall: A model of 13 V-J pairs discriminated ophthalmopathy from stable hyperthyroidism.

The sample holds one count of this clonotype. What it binds is not known. Amplified TCR beta CDR3 regions came from RNA transcripts. A set of HTBI primers served as the primers for a first-round RT-PCR of the TCR CDR3. Via MiXCR, TCRdb re-called the multiplex PCR reads, giving one row per CDR3 protein. In the table there are roughly 800,000 distinct CDR3 sequences, roughly 37% of which are singletons. The sample comprised blood. The receptor was isolated from a man aged 18 to 30 with Graves' hyperthyroidism.

In DNA, the CDR3 is TGCAGCTTAGGGACTAGCGGGAGGGAGCAGTTCTTC. Residues: CSLGTSGREQFF. The chain is built from TRBV29-1 and TRBJ2-1; 15 positions agree with TRBD2. The V and J ends lost 8 bases and 10 bases, in that order; junction bases with no gene match: 3. Germline V gene sequence: CDR1 SQVTM, CDR2 ANQGSEA. The CDR3 consists of 12 residues.